This T cell receptor beta chain was recovered during a study of T cells in Graves' hyperthyroidism and ophthalmopathy. Study findings and constraints: Most thyroid-expanded clonotypes above 0.001 were also found in blood.

Researchers amplified the TCR beta CDR3 regions from RNA transcripts. HTBI primers drove first-round RT-PCR of the TCR CDR3. MiXCR, run by TCRdb on the multiplex PCR reads, gives a single entry per CDR3 protein. The table has fewer than 700,000 distinct CDR3 sequences, 15% to 20% seen once; the top ten hold around 3.9%. Diagnosis of hyperthyroidism was new in patients aged 18 to 65, and its duration was under 2 months. V was shortened by 1 base and J by 2 bases, with 9 bases between the two germline ends. Germline V lookup: CDR1 DFQATT, CDR2 SNEGSKA (reference sequence). This CDR3 is built from 14 residues. This clonotype showed up just a few times. Its target is not known.

The chain combines TRBV20-1 with TRBJ2-1; tentative D call: TRBD2 (6 bases). This sequence was found in a woman aged 25-40 years with Graves' hyperthyroidism. The sequenced sample consisted of blood. The DNA for the CDR3 is TGCAGTGCTAGAGTCGGGGAGGCCTACAATGAGCAGTTCTTC. It is translated as CSARVGEAYNEQFF.